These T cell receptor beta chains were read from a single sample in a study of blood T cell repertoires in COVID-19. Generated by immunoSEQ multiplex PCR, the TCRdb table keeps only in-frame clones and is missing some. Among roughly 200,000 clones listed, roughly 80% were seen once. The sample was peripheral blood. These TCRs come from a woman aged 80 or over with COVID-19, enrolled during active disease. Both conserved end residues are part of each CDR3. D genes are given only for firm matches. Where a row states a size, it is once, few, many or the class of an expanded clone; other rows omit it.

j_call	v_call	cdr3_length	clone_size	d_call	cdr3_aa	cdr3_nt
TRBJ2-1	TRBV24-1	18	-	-	CATSDPPSPSSVADEQFF	TGTGCCACCAGTGATCCCCCTAGCCCGTCGTCTGTAGCCGATGAGCAGTTCTTC
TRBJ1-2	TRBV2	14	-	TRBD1	CASSLQDRNYGYTF	TGTGCCAGCAGTCTTCAGGACAGGAACTATGGCTACACCTTC
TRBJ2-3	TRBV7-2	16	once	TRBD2	CASSLRLAGRTDTQYF	TGTGCCAGCAGCTTAAGACTAGCGGGTCGCACAGATACGCAGTATTTT
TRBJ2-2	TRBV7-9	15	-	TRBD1	CASSFTGGSTGELFF	TGTGCCAGCAGCTTTACAGGGGGCTCCACCGGGGAGCTGTTTTTT
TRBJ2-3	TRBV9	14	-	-	CASSVAPSTDTQYF	TGTGCCAGCAGCGTAGCTCCCAGCACAGATACGCAGTATTTT
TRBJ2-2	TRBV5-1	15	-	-	CASSLVPGATGELFF	TGCGCCAGCAGCTTGGTGCCAGGCGCCACCGGGGAGCTGTTTTTT
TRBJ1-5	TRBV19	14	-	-	CASGAIGGYQPQHF	TGTGCCAGTGGGGCGATAGGGGGATACCAGCCCCAGCATTTT
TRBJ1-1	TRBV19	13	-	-	CASREVMNTEAFF	TGTGCCAGTAGGGAGGTAATGAACACTGAAGCTTTCTTT
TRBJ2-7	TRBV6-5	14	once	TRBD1	CASSYQDRGYEQYF	TGTGCCAGCAGTTACCAGGACAGGGGCTACGAGCAGTACTTC
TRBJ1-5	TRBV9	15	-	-	CASSVEAGSNQPQHF	TGTGCCAGCAGCGTAGAGGCGGGGAGCAATCAGCCCCAGCATTTT
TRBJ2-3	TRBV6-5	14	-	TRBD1	CASTRTGSTDTQYF	TGTGCCAGCACCCGGACAGGTAGCACAGATACGCAGTATTTT
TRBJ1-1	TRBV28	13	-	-	CASLRGGNTEAFF	TGTGCCAGTCTAAGGGGCGGGAACACTGAAGCTTTCTTT